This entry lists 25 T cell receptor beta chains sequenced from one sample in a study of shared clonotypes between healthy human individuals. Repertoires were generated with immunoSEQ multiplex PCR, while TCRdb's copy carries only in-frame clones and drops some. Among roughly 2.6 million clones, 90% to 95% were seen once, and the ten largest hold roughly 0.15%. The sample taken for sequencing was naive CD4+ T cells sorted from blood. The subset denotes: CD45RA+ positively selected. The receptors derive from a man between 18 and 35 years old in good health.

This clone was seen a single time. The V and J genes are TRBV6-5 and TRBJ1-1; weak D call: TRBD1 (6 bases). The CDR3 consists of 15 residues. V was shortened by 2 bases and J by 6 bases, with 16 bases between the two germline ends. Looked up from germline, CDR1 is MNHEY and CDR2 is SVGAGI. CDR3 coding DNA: TGTGCCAGCAGTTACCGCACAGGGACTGGCGCTGAAGCTTTCTTT. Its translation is CASSYRTGTGAEAFF.

CDR3 nucleotide sequence: TGTGCCAGCAGCTTACTCACCGATCAGCCCCAGCATTTT. Protein sequence: CASSLLTDQPQHF. The genes are TRBV7-9 and TRBJ1-5; no firm D call. Per the germline V gene, CDR1 is SEHNR and CDR2 is FQNEAQ (reference sequence). This CDR3 is built from 13 residues. V was trimmed by 2 bases and J by 5 bases, leaving 7 bases between them.

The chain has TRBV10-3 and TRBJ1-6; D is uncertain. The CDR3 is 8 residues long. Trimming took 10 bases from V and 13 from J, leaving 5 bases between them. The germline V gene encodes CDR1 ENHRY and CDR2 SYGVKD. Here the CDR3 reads CATPPLHF. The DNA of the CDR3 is TGTGCCACCCCCCCCCTCCACTTT.

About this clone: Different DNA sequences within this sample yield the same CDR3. Here the CDR3 reads CASSLGPGVGETQYF. The CDR3, as DNA: TGCGCCAGCAGCTTAGGACCCGGTGTAGGGGAGACCCAGTACTTC. The V call is TRBV5-1, the J call TRBJ2-5; D ambiguous. Germline V CDR1 and CDR2: SGHRS, YFSETQ. The V end lost 2 bases, the J end lost 5 bases, and 16 bases lay between the germline ends. The CDR3 spans 15 residues.

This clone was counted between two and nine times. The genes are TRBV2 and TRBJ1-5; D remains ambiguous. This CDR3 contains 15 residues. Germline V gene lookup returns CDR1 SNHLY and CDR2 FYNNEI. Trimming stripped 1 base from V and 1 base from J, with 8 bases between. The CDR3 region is CASSEDGRSNQPQHF. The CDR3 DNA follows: TGTGCCAGCAGTGAAGACGGTAGAAGCAATCAGCCCCAGCATTTT.

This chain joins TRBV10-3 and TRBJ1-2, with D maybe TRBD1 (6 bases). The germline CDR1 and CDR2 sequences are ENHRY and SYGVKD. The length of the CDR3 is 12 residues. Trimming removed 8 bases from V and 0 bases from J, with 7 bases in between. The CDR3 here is CAIWTANYGYTF. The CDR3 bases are TGTGCCATCTGGACAGCTAACTATGGCTACACCTTC.

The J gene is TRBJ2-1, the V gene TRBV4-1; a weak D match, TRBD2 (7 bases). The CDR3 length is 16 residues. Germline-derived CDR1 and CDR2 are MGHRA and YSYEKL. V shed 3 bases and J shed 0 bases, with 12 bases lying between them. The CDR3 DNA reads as TGCGCCAGCAGCCAGGGAGGGGGTGTCTCCTACAATGAGCAGTTCTTC. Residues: CASSQGGGVSYNEQFF.

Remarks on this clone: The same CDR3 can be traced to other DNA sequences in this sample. CDR3 amino acids: CASSPGTVAKNIQYF. CDR3 DNA sequence: TGTGCCAGCTCACCCGGGACGGTGGCCAAAAACATTCAGTACTTC. This rearrangement joins TRBV18 to TRBJ2-4; the D gene could be TRBD1 or TRBD2 (5 bases each). The CDR3 extends over 15 amino acids. Germline CDR1 KGHSH, CDR2 LQKENI. The ends were cut back, 3 bases at V and 1 base at J, with 10 bases in the middle.

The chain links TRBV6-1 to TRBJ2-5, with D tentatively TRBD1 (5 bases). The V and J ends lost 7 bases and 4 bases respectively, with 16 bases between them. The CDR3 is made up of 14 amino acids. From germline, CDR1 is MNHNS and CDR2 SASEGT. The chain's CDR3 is CASIWTKRGETQYF. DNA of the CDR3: TGTGCCAGCATCTGGACGAAAAGGGGAGAGACCCAGTACTTC.

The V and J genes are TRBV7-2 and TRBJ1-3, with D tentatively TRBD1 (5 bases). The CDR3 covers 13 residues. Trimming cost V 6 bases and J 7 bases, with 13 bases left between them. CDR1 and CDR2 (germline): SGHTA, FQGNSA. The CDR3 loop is CASSPGGVNTIYF. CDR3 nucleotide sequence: TGTGCCAGCAGTCCCGGGGGTGTTAACACCATATATTTT.

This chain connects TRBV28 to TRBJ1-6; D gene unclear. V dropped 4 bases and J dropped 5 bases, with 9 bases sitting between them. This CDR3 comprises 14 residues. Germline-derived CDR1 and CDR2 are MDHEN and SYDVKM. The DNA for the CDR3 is TGTGCCAGCAGTTCCTCTTTCCATAATTCACCCCTCCACTTT. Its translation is CASSSSFHNSPLHF.

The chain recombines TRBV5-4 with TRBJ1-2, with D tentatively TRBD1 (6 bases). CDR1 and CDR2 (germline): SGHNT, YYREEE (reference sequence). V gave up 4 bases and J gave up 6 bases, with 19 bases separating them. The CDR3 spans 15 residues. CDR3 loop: CASSPQVGAPHGYTF. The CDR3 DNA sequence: TGTGCCAGCAGCCCCCAGGTGGGGGCGCCCCATGGCTACACCTTC. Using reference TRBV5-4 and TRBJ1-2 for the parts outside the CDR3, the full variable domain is ETGVTQSPTHLIKTRGQQVTLRCSSQSGHNTVSWYQQALGQGPQFIFQYYREEENGRGNFPPRFSGLQFPNYSSELNVNALELDDSALYLCASSPQVGAPHGYTFGSGTRLTVV.

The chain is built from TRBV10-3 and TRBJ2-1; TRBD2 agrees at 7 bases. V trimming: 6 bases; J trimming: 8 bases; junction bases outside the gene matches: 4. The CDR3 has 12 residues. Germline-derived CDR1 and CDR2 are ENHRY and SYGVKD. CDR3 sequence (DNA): TGTGCCATCAGCAGACTAGCCGATGAGCAGTTCTTC. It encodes CAISRLADEQFF.

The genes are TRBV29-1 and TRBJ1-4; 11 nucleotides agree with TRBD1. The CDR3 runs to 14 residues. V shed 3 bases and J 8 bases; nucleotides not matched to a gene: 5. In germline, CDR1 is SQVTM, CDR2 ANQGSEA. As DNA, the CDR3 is TGCAGCGTTGACCGCGGACAGGGGGCCGAAAAACTGTTTTTT. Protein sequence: CSVDRGQGAEKLFF.

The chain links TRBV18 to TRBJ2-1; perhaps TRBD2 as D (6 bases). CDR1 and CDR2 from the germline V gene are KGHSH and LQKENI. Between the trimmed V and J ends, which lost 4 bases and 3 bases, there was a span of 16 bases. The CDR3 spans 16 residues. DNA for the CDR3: TGTGCCAGCTCACGGTTTAACGGCGGGGTCTACAATGAGCAGTTCTTC. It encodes CASSRFNGGVYNEQFF.

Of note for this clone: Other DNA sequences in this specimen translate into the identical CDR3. The CDR3 region is CAISESGGANEKLFF. DNA for the CDR3: TGTGCCATCAGTGAGTCTGGGGGGGCTAATGAAAAACTGTTTTTT. V is TRBV10-3 and J is TRBJ1-4; maybe TRBD1 (5 bases). V gave up 0 bases and J gave up 3 bases, with 8 bases separating them. The CDR3 runs to 15 residues. Germline values: CDR1 ENHRY, CDR2 SYGVKD.

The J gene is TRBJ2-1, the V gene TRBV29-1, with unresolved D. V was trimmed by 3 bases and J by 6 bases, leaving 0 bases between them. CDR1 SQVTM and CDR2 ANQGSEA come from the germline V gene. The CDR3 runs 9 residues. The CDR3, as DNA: TGCAGCGTTGACAATGAGCAGTTCTTC. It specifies CSVDNEQFF.

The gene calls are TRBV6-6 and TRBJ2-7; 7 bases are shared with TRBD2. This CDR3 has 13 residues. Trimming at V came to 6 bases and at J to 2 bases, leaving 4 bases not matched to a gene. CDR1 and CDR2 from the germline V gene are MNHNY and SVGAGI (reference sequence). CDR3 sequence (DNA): TGTGCCAGCAGGGGAGCGGGAACCTACGAGCAGTACTTC. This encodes CASRGAGTYEQYF.

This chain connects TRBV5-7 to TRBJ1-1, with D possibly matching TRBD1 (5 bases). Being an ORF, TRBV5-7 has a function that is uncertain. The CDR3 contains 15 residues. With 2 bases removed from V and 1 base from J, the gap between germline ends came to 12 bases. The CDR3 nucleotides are TGTGCCAGCAGCTTAGCAGGGATTGGGAACACTGAAGCTTTCTTT. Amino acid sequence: CASSLAGIGNTEAFF.

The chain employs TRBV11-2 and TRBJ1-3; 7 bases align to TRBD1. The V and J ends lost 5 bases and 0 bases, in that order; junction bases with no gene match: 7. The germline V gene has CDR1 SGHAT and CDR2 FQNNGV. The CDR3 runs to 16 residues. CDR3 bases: TGTGCCAGCAGCATTACAGGGGTGGCCTCTGGAAACACCATATATTTT. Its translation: CASSITGVASGNTIYF.

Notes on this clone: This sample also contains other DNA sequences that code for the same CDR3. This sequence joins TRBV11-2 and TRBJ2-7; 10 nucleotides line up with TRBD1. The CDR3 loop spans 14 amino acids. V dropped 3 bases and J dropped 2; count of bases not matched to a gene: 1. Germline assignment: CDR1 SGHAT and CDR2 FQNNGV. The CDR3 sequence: CASSLDRGTYEQYF. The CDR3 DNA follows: TGTGCCAGCAGCTTGGACAGGGGGACCTACGAGCAGTACTTC.

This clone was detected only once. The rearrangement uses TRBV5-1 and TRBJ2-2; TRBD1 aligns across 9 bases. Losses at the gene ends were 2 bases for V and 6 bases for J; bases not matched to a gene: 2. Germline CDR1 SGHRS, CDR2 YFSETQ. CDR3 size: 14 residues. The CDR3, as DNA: TGCGCCAGCAGCTTTACAGGGGGCCCCGGGGAGCTGTTTTTT. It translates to CASSFTGGPGELFF.

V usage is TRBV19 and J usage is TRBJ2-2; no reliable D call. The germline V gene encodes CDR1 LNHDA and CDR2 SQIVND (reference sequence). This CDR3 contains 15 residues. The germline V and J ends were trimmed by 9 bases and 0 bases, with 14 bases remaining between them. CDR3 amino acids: CASRTGPSNTGELFF. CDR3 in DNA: TGTGCCAGCCGAACCGGGCCGTCGAACACCGGGGAGCTGTTTTTT. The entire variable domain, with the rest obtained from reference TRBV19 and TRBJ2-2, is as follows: DGGITQSPKYLFRKEGQNVTLSCEQNLNHDAMYWYRQDPGQGLRLIYYSQIVNDFQKGDIAEGYSVSREKKESFPLTVTSAQKNPTAFYLCASRTGPSNTGELFFGEGSRLTVL.

In nucleotides, the CDR3 is TGTGCCATCATGGTTAGCGGGAGCTACGAGCAGTACTTC. It is translated as CAIMVSGSYEQYF. This chain links TRBV10-3 with TRBJ2-7; 9 bases fit TRBD2. The V gene's germline CDR1 is ENHRY and CDR2 SYGVKD. The CDR3 is made up of 13 amino acids. After removal of 7 bases from V and 3 bases from J, the junction contained 4 bases not matched to a gene.

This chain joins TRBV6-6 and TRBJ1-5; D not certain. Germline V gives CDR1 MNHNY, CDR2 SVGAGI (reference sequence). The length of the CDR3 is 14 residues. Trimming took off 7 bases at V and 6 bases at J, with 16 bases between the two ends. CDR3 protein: CASTSTPPGQPQHF. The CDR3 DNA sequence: TGTGCCAGCACTTCTACCCCCCCGGGTCAGCCCCAGCATTTT.